This T cell receptor beta chain was captured by sequencing in a study of cytomegalovirus exposure and HLA in healthy donors. Germline V gene lookup returns CDR1 SGHTA and CDR2 FQGNSA. The CDR3 runs 15 residues. The ends lost 1 base at V and 7 bases at J; junction bases unmatched: 5. Assay: immunoSEQ multiplex PCR; the TCRdb copy retains only in-frame clones and omits some. The sample has approximately 200,000 clones, more than 75% seen once. The chain combines TRBV7-2 with TRBJ1-4; TRBD1 matches at 8 bases. The source material was PBMCs. This TCR came from a man younger than 30 in good health and CMV-seropositive. DNA for the CDR3: TGTGCCAGCAGCTTAGGTCAGGGGGCTCTTGAAAAACTGTTTTTT. Translation: CASSLGQGALEKLFF.